What follows are 30 T cell receptor beta chains derived from one specimen sequenced in a study of blood T cell repertoires in COVID-19. TCRdb keeps only in-frame clones here, not all; method: immunoSEQ multiplex PCR. This sample yields around 200,000 clones, of which about 85% are seen a single time; 15% to 20% belongs to the top ten. The material sequenced was peripheral blood. The receptors here all came from a person aged 70 to 85 with COVID-19, enrolled during active disease.

The V and J genes are TRBV6-1 and TRBJ1-2, with D uncertain. The CDR3 is made up of 13 amino acids. Deletions cut 2 bases from V and 4 bases from J, with 8 bases between. The germline V gene has CDR1 MNHNS and CDR2 SASEGT. The CDR3 sequence is CASSETGSYGYTF. As DNA, the CDR3 is TGTGCCAGCAGTGAAACTGGGAGCTATGGCTACACCTTC.

This chain joins TRBV5-4 and TRBJ2-5; no clear D gene. This CDR3 region has 13 residues. In germline, CDR1 is SGHNT, CDR2 YYREEE (reference sequence). V was pared by 1 base and J by 1 base, with 5 bases between. The CDR3 loop is CASSLNSQETQYF. The DNA for the CDR3 is TGTGCCAGCAGCTTGAACAGCCAAGAGACCCAGTACTTC.

The V gene is TRBV6-5, the J gene TRBJ2-7; D is possibly TRBD2 (5 bases). This CDR3 contains 14 residues. Germline V gene data show CDR1 as MNHEY and CDR2 as SVGAGI. The V end was cut by 3 bases, the J end by 1 base, with 10 bases between. CDR3 sequence: CASSYTRESYEQYF. CDR3 in DNA: TGTGCCAGCAGTTATACCCGGGAATCCTACGAGCAGTACTTC.

The rearrangement uses TRBV29-1 and TRBJ2-1, with 13 bases lining up with TRBD2. This CDR3 is 17 amino acids long. The V gene's germline CDR1 is SQVTM and CDR2 ANQGSEA. V shed 1 base, J shed 8 bases, and the junction held 11 bases outside the gene matches. DNA of the CDR3: TGCAGCGTTGAAGGCTCGGGACTAGCGGGATTTGGAGATGAGCAGTTCTTC. Translated: CSVEGSGLAGFGDEQFF.

The J gene is TRBJ2-1, the V gene TRBV5-6, with TRBD2 matching over 9 bases. Germline assignment: CDR1 SGHDT and CDR2 YYEEEE. The trim removed 2 bases at V and 8 bases at J, leaving 11 bases unmatched. CDR3 length: 16 amino acids. The CDR3 protein is CASSFPVSGGLDEQFF. The DNA for the CDR3 is TGTGCCAGCAGCTTTCCTGTAAGCGGGGGGCTTGATGAGCAGTTCTTC.

This clone was found once. The chain links TRBV27 to TRBJ2-7; the D gene is possibly TRBD1 (6 bases). The length of the CDR3 is 14 residues. The germline V gene has CDR1 MNHEY and CDR2 SMNVEV (reference sequence). Trimming took off 0 bases at V and 6 bases at J, with 12 bases between the two ends. The CDR3 DNA sequence: TGTGCCAGCAGTTTATCACAGGGACCCACCGAGCAGTACTTC. Translated: CASSLSQGPTEQYF.

J is TRBJ2-2 and V is TRBV9; tentative D call: TRBD1 (5 bases). Trimming shortened V by 7 bases and J by 4 bases, and 14 bases separated the two germline ends. Germline CDR1 and CDR2: SGDLS and YYNGEE. CDR3 size: 14 residues. CDR3 in amino acids: CASGPTGPTGELFF. DNA for the CDR3: TGTGCCAGCGGACCTACAGGTCCCACCGGGGAGCTGTTTTTT.

The CDR3 DNA follows: TGTGCCAGCAGATGGACGGACAGGGGTGAGGGTCAGCCCCAGCATTTT. This gives the protein CASRWTDRGEGQPQHF. The chain carries TRBV5-8 and TRBJ1-5; 9 positions match TRBD1. Germline-derived CDR1 and CDR2 are SGHTS and YDEGEE. This CDR3 spans 16 amino acids. The ends lost 5 bases at V and 6 bases at J; junction bases unmatched: 12. Using reference TRBV5-8 and TRBJ1-5 for the parts outside the CDR3, the full variable domain is EAGVTQSPTHLIKTRGQQATLRCSPISGHTSVYWYQQALGLGLQFLLWYDEGEERNRGNFPPRFSGRQFPNYSSELNVNALELEDSALYLCASRWTDRGEGQPQHFGDGTRLSIL.

J is TRBJ1-5 and V is TRBV18; weak D call: TRBD1 (5 bases). The germline gives CDR1 KGHSH, CDR2 LQKENI. V lost 3 bases to trimming and J lost 4 bases, with 13 bases between them. This CDR3 region has 15 residues. This chain's CDR3 is CASSPSTGGNQPQHF. CDR3 nucleotide sequence: TGTGCCAGCTCACCTTCTACGGGGGGGAATCAGCCCCAGCATTTT.

The J gene is TRBJ2-7, the V gene TRBV5-1, with D possibly being TRBD1 (5 bases). Germline lookup yields CDR1 SGHRS and CDR2 YFSETQ. With 0 bases removed from V and 3 bases from J, the gap between germline ends came to 10 bases. The CDR3 spans 14 residues. The CDR3 loop is CASSLEGVGYEQYF. The CDR3 region has the DNA TGCGCCAGCAGCTTGGAAGGGGTGGGCTACGAGCAGTACTTC.

The chain has TRBV23-1 and TRBJ2-1; D may be TRBD1 (5 bases). TRBV23-1 is classed as an ORF, of uncertain function. Trimming left V 0 bases short and J 0 bases short, with 15 bases between. The CDR3 runs 18 residues. The CDR3: CASSQSLTGSISYNEQFF. The CDR3 DNA reads as TGCGCCAGCAGTCAATCCCTAACAGGTTCTATCTCCTACAATGAGCAGTTCTTC.

The genes are TRBV19 and TRBJ1-5; D is perhaps TRBD1 (6 bases). Germline values: CDR1 LNHDA, CDR2 SQIVND (reference sequence). V was clipped by 3 bases and J by 4 bases, with 13 bases between them. This CDR3 has 15 amino acids. DNA for the CDR3: TGTGCCAGTAGTATCAACCGACAGGAGAATCAGCCCCAGCATTTT. Its protein product is CASSINRQENQPQHF.

V and J are TRBV2 and TRBJ2-4; D possibly corresponds to TRBD1 (8 bases). The CDR3 covers 15 residues. The V gene's germline CDR1 is SNHLY and CDR2 FYNNEI. The ends were cut back, 1 base at V and 3 bases at J, with 10 bases in the middle. The CDR3 protein is CASSEDRGGKNIQYF. Here the CDR3 DNA reads TGTGCCAGCAGTGAAGACAGGGGGGGCAAAAACATTCAGTACTTC. Complete variable domain (other parts from reference TRBV2 and TRBJ2-4): EPEVTQTPSHQVTQMGQEVILRCVPISNHLYFYWYRQILGQKVEFLVSFYNNEISEKSEIFDDQFSVERPDGSNFTLKIRSTKLEDSAMYFCASSEDRGGKNIQYFGAGTRLSVL.

The chain uses TRBV9 and TRBJ1-3, with TRBD1 identical over 7 bases. Germline CDR1 and CDR2: SGDLS and YYNGEE. Germline trimming cut 6 bases from V and 3 bases from J; bases unmatched to any gene: 9. The CDR3 length is 15 residues. This CDR3 reads CASNEGGAVGNTIYF. The CDR3 DNA follows: TGTGCCAGCAACGAAGGGGGCGCGGTTGGAAACACCATATATTTT.

J is TRBJ1-1 and V is TRBV10-1; D ambiguous. The CDR3 has 13 amino acids. From germline, CDR1 is WNHNN and CDR2 SYGVQD (reference sequence). The V end lost 11 bases, the J end lost 1 base, and 14 bases lay between the germline ends. CDR3 residues: CAPPGSGNTEAFF. Here the CDR3 DNA reads TGCGCCCCCCCGGGATCCGGGAACACTGAAGCTTTCTTT.

The V and J genes are TRBV7-9 and TRBJ1-4; no clear D. There are 13 residues in the CDR3. Germline V lookup: CDR1 SEHNR, CDR2 FQNEAQ (reference sequence). V was shortened by 1 base and J by 8 bases, with 8 bases between the two germline ends. CDR3 DNA: TGTGCCAGCAGCTTAGGAACAACGGAAAAACTGTTTTTT. This translates into CASSLGTTEKLFF.

This chain joins TRBV6-5 and TRBJ2-1, with 7 positions matching TRBD2. The V gene's germline CDR1 is MNHEY and CDR2 SVGAGI. The CDR3 has 15 amino acids. J lost 5 bases, V lost 2 bases, and 6 bases had no gene match. The CDR3 is CASSYGGGANNEQFF. The CDR3 bases are TGTGCCAGCAGTTACGGCGGGGGAGCTAACAATGAGCAGTTCTTC.

This clone has a handful of counts. The CDR3 reads CASSILGSSYEQYF. DNA of the CDR3: TGTGCCAGCAGTATTTTAGGGAGCTCCTACGAGCAGTACTTC. The V call is TRBV6-2 or TRBV6-3, the J call TRBJ2-7; TRBD2 is a possible D gene (5 bases). The V end lost 5 bases, the J end lost 0 bases, and 11 bases lay between the germline ends. Germline CDR1 MNHEY, CDR2 SVGEGT. This CDR3 spans 14 amino acids.

Points on this clone: Germline and junction disagree at one end, which may indicate a read error. This sequence joins TRBV7-9 and TRBJ2-1, with D unclear. This CDR3 spans 14 amino acids. Germline V CDR1 and CDR2: SEHNR, FQNEAQ (reference sequence). The CDR3 region is CASSLVGTYSEQFF. Written as DNA, the CDR3 is TGTGCCAGCAGCTTAGTCGGAACTTACAGTGAGCAGTTCTTC.

V is TRBV7-2 and J is TRBJ1-1, with a weak D call TRBD1 (6 bases). V dropped 5 bases and J dropped 5 bases, with 15 bases sitting between them. The CDR3 covers 14 residues. Germline V gene data show CDR1 as SGHTA and CDR2 as FQGNSA. Here the CDR3 reads CASSPPGAQTEAFF. The CDR3 region has the DNA TGTGCCAGCAGCCCCCCAGGGGCGCAAACTGAAGCTTTCTTT.

This clone was counted between two and nine times. The V call is TRBV19, the J call TRBJ1-5; D is perhaps TRBD1 (6 bases). Trimming took off 5 bases at V and 0 bases at J, with 14 bases between the two ends. The CDR3 is 16 residues long. Germline V CDR1 and CDR2: LNHDA, SQIVND (reference sequence). DNA of the CDR3: TGTGCCAGTAGTGGACAGTGGGAATTTAGCAATCAGCCCCAGCATTTT. Its protein is CASSGQWEFSNQPQHF. The full variable domain, in which reference TRBV19 and TRBJ1-5 provide the parts outside the CDR3, is DGGITQSPKYLFRKEGQNVTLSCEQNLNHDAMYWYRQDPGQGLRLIYYSQIVNDFQKGDIAEGYSVSREKKESFPLTVTSAQKNPTAFYLCASSGQWEFSNQPQHFGDGTRLSIL.

V and J are TRBV7-2 and TRBJ2-1; the match to TRBD2 covers 9 bases. Germline V CDR1 and CDR2: SGHTA, FQGNSA. With 3 bases clipped from V and 3 bases from J, the junction kept 6 bases outside the gene matches. The CDR3 totals 16 residues. This CDR3 is CASSFTRGGHYNEQFF. The CDR3 DNA reads as TGTGCCAGCAGCTTCACGCGGGGGGGCCACTACAATGAGCAGTTCTTC.

The CDR3 nucleotides read TGTGCCAGCAGCTTAACAGGGAGCGAGCAGTACTTC. It codes for CASSLTGSEQYF. This chain joins TRBV7-3 and TRBJ2-7; D perhaps matches TRBD2 (5 bases). CDR3 length: 12 amino acids. CDR1 and CDR2 from the germline V gene are SGHTA and FQGTGA. Trimming pared 0 bases from V and 6 bases from J, leaving 6 bases between.

The chain joins TRBV6-2 or TRBV6-3 to TRBJ2-4, with TRBD2 as a possible D gene (5 bases). CDR1 is MNHEY and CDR2 is SVGEGT in the germline V gene. CDR3 length: 13 residues. V lost 2 bases and J lost 7, with 9 bases in between. The CDR3 nucleotides read TGTGCCAGCAGTTACGACTACGCGAACATTCAGTACTTC. Translating it yields CASSYDYANIQYF.

The chain links TRBV29-1 to TRBJ2-3, with D hard to call. The V gene lost 3 bases and the J gene lost 4 bases, with 8 bases spanning the gap. From germline, CDR1 is SQVTM and CDR2 ANQGSEA. The CDR3 loop spans 12 amino acids. The CDR3 loop is CSVDLPADTQYF. CDR3 coding DNA: TGCAGCGTTGACCTTCCGGCAGATACGCAGTATTTT.

The genes are TRBV14 and TRBJ1-6; a possible D gene is TRBD1 (6 bases). Germline V CDR1 and CDR2: SGHDN, FVKESK. Trimming removed 6 bases from V and 9 bases from J, with 15 bases in between. The CDR3 spans 14 residues. The CDR3 coding sequence is TGTGCCAGCAGTAGCCTTCAAGGGGGTTCACCCCTCCACTTT. The encoded protein is CASSSLQGGSPLHF. Combining the CDR3 with reference TRBV14 and TRBJ1-6 gives the whole variable domain EAGVTQFPSHSVIEKGQTVTLRCDPISGHDNLYWYRRVMGKEIKFLLHFVKESKQDESGMPNNRFLAERTGGTYSTLKVQPAELEDSGVYFCASSSLQGGSPLHFGNGTRLTVT.

V is TRBV11-2 and J is TRBJ2-5, with D hard to call. The V gene lost 2 bases and the J gene lost 5 bases, with 3 bases spanning the gap. In germline, CDR1 is SGHAT, CDR2 FQNNGV. CDR3 length: 11 residues. The CDR3 sequence is CASSLRETQYF. CDR3 DNA sequence: TGTGCCAGCAGCTTACGGGAGACCCAGTACTTC.

This chain connects TRBV2 to TRBJ2-7; D remains ambiguous. Trimming removed 2 bases from V and 5 bases from J, with 4 bases in between. The CDR3 is made up of 11 amino acids. Germline V gives CDR1 SNHLY, CDR2 FYNNEI. CDR3 DNA sequence: TGTGCCAGCAGTGAATACAACGAGCAGTACTTC. It is translated as CASSEYNEQYF.

The chain has TRBV11-3 and TRBJ2-1; perhaps TRBD2 as D (7 bases). This CDR3 has 15 residues. V shed 1 base and J shed 9 bases, with 16 bases lying between them. CDR1 SGHNT and CDR2 YENEEA come from the germline V gene. The CDR3 region is CASSLVGGGAGEQFF. The CDR3, as DNA: TGTGCCAGCAGCTTAGTAGGTGGGGGGGCCGGTGAGCAGTTCTTC.

The chain employs TRBV2 and TRBJ1-1, with 8 bases lining up with TRBD1. The CDR3 extends over 17 amino acids. CDR1 SNHLY and CDR2 FYNNEI come from the germline V gene. After removal of 6 bases from V and 0 bases from J, the junction contained 12 bases not matched to a gene. CDR3 sequence: CASRAGTGGWMNTEAFF. The DNA for the CDR3 is TGTGCCAGCAGAGCCGGGACAGGTGGATGGATGAACACTGAAGCTTTCTTT.